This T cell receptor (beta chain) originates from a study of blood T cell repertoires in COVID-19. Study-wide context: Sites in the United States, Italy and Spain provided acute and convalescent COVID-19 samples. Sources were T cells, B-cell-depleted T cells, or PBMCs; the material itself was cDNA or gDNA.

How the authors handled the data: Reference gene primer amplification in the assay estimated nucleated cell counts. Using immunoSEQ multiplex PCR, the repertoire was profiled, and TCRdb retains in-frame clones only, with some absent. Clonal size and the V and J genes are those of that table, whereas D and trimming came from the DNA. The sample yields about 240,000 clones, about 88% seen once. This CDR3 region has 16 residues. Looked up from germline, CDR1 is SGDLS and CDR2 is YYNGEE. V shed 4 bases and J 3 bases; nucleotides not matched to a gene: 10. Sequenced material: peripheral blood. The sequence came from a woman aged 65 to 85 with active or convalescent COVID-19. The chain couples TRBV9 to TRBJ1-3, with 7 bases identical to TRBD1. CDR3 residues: CASSPIRGAGGNTIYF. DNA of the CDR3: TGTGCCAGCAGCCCTATCAGGGGGGCGGGTGGAAACACCATATATTTT.